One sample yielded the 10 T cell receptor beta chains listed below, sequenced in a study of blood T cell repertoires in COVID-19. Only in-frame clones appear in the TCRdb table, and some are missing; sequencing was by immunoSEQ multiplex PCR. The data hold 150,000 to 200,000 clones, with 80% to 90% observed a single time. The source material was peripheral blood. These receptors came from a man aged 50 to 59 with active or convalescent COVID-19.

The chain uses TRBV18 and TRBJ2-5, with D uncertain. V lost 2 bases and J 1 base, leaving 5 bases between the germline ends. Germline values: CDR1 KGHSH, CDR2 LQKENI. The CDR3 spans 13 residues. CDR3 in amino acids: CASSPTSQETQYF. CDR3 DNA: TGTGCCAGCTCACCAACATCCCAAGAGACCCAGTACTTC.

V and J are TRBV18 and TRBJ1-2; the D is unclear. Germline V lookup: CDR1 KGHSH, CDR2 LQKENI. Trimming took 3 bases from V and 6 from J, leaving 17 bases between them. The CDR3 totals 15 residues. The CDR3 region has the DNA TGTGCCAGCTCACCGGGGAGTGTGGAGCGAGATGGCTACACCTTC. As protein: CASSPGSVERDGYTF.

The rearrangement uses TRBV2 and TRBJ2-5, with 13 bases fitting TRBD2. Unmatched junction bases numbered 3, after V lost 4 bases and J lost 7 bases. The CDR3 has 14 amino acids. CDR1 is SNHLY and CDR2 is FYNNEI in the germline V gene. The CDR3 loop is CASSGRTSGGTQYF. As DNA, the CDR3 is TGTGCCAGCAGTGGCCGGACTAGCGGGGGGACCCAGTACTTC.

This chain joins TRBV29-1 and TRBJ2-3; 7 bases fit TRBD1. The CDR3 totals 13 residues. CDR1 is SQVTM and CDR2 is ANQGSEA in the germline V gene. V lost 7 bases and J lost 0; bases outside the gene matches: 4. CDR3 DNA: TGCAGCGGATCAGGGGGAAGCACAGATACGCAGTATTTT. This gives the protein CSGSGGSTDTQYF.

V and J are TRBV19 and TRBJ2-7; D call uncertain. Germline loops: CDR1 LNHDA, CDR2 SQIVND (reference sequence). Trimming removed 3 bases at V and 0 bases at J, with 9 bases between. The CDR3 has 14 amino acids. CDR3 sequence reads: CASSIDIYSYEQYF. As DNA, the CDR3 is TGTGCCAGTAGTATCGACATCTACTCCTACGAGCAGTACTTC.

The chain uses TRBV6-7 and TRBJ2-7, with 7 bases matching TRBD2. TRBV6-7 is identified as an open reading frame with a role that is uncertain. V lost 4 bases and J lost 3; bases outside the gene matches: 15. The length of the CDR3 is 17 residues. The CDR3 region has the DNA TGTGCCAGCAGTTTTATCGGTCGGTCGGGACTACACTACGAGCAGTACTTC. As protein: CASSFIGRSGLHYEQYF.

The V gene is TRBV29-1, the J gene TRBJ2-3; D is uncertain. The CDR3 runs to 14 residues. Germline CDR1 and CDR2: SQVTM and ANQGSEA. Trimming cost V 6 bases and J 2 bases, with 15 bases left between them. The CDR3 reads CSVRPATNTDTQYF. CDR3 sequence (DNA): TGCAGCGTAAGACCGGCCACTAACACAGATACGCAGTATTTT.

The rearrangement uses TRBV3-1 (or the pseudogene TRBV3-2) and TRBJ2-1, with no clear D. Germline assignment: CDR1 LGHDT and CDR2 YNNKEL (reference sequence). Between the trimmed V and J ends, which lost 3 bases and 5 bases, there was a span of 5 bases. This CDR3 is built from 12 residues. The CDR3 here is CASSQRNNEQFF. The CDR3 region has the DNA TGTGCCAGCAGCCAGAGGAACAATGAGCAGTTCTTC.

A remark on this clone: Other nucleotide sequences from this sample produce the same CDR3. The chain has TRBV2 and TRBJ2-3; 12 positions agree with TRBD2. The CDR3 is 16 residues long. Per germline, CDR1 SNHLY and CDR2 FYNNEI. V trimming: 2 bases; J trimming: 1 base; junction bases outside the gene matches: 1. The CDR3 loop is CASSETSGGRTDTQYF. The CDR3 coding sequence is TGTGCCAGCAGTGAAACTAGCGGGGGGCGCACAGATACGCAGTATTTT.

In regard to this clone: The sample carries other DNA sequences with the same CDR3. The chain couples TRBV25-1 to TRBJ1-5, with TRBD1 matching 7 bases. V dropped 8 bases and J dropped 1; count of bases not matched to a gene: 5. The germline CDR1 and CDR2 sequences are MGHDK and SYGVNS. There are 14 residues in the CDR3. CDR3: CASSQTGSNQPQHF. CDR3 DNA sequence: TGTGCCAGCTCTCAGACAGGGAGCAATCAGCCCCAGCATTTT.